One sample yielded the 9 T cell receptor beta chains listed below, sequenced in a study of cytomegalovirus exposure and HLA in healthy donors. Both 60 Vbeta primers and 13 Jbeta primers went into the PCR. Method: immunoSEQ multiplex PCR; TCRdb's copy keeps in-frame clones and lacks some. This table has over 150,000 clones, around 73% appearing once. Sequencing used PBMCs. The receptors here all came from a woman in her late teens or twenties in good health and CMV-seropositive.

The chain recombines TRBV19 with TRBJ2-2, with 8 bases matching TRBD1. V dropped 5 bases and J dropped 5; count of bases not matched to a gene: 10. CDR1 is LNHDA and CDR2 is SQIVND in the germline V gene (reference sequence). The CDR3 consists of 16 residues. CDR3 region: CASSRIGQGYTGELFF. The CDR3 DNA follows: TGTGCCAGTAGTCGGATAGGACAGGGTTATACCGGGGAGCTGTTTTTT.

V is TRBV7-9 and J is TRBJ1-5; TRBD1 agrees at 10 bases. With V trimmed by 5 bases and J by 4 bases, 5 bases remained unmatched. The CDR3 consists of 15 residues. From germline, CDR1 is SEHNR and CDR2 FQNEAQ (reference sequence). The CDR3 DNA sequence: TGTGCCAGCAGCCTCGGGACAGGGGTGAATCAGCCCCAGCATTTT. Protein: CASSLGTGVNQPQHF.

This chain joins TRBV13 and TRBJ2-5, with 9 bases lining up with TRBD1. J gave up 1 base and V 5 bases, and 8 bases lay outside the gene matches. The CDR3 runs to 16 residues. Looked up from germline, CDR1 is PRHDT and CDR2 is FYEKMQ (reference sequence). The CDR3 here is CASSEGQGGLQETQYF. CDR3 bases: TGTGCCAGCAGCGAGGGACAGGGAGGTCTCCAAGAGACCCAGTACTTC.

The rearrangement joins TRBV5-1 to TRBJ2-1; the match to TRBD2 covers 14 bases. V dropped 7 bases and J dropped 8; count of bases not matched to a gene: 8. The CDR3 totals 15 residues. CDR1 is SGHRS, CDR2 YFSETQ, per germline. This CDR3 reads CASRYGTSGGYEQFF. In nucleotides, the CDR3 is TGCGCCAGCCGATATGGGACTAGCGGGGGTTATGAGCAGTTCTTC.

The chain joins TRBV7-9 to TRBJ1-5, with 8 bases that match TRBD1. The germline V gene has CDR1 SEHNR and CDR2 FQNEAQ (reference sequence). V dropped 5 bases and J dropped 0; count of bases not matched to a gene: 6. The CDR3 is made up of 16 amino acids. The CDR3 DNA is TGTGCCAGCAGCCACTCGACAGGGGTTAGCAATCAGCCCCAGCATTTT. Its protein product is CASSHSTGVSNQPQHF.

This clone was seen only a few times. The chain has TRBV29-1 and TRBJ1-4, with D maybe TRBD1 (5 bases). Per germline, CDR1 SQVTM and CDR2 ANQGSEA. Trimming removed 2 bases from V and 7 bases from J, with 8 bases in between. The CDR3 contains 12 residues. The CDR3 DNA reads as TGCAGCGTTGAACAGGGAGGTGAAAAACTGTTTTTT. Translating it yields CSVEQGGEKLFF.

There are a few counts of this clone. V gene TRBV5-8 combines with J gene TRBJ1-5; TRBD1 agrees at 9 bases. In germline, CDR1 is SGHTS, CDR2 YDEGEE. The ends lost 4 bases at V and 3 bases at J; junction bases unmatched: 8. There are 16 residues in the CDR3. The CDR3 protein is CASSTGTGLNNQPQHF. In DNA, the CDR3 is TGTGCCAGCAGCACAGGGACAGGGCTCAACAATCAGCCCCAGCATTTT.

The V call is TRBV7-2, the J call TRBJ2-5; D is unclear. V was cut by 3 bases and J by 7 bases, with 9 bases left in between. The CDR3 is 12 residues long. Germline values: CDR1 SGHTA, CDR2 FQGNSA. As DNA, the CDR3 is TGTGCCAGCAGCTTCGAGGAAAGGACCCAGTACTTC. It is translated as CASSFEERTQYF. Full variable domain (rest looked up from reference TRBV7-2 and TRBJ2-5): GAGVSQSPSNKVTEKGKDVELRCDPISGHTALYWYRQSLGQGLEFLIYFQGNSAPDKSGLPSDRFSAERTGGSVSTLTIQRTQQEDSAVYLCASSFEERTQYFGPGTRLLVL.

The rearrangement links TRBV7-3 to TRBJ2-2, with 7 nucleotides matching TRBD1. The CDR3 consists of 16 residues. Germline lookup yields CDR1 SGHTA and CDR2 FQGTGA. Trimming at V came to 4 bases and at J to 3 bases, leaving 8 bases not matched to a gene. The CDR3 sequence: CASSSRTGHHTGELFF. As DNA, the CDR3 is TGTGCCAGCAGCTCCAGGACAGGTCACCACACCGGGGAGCTGTTTTTT.